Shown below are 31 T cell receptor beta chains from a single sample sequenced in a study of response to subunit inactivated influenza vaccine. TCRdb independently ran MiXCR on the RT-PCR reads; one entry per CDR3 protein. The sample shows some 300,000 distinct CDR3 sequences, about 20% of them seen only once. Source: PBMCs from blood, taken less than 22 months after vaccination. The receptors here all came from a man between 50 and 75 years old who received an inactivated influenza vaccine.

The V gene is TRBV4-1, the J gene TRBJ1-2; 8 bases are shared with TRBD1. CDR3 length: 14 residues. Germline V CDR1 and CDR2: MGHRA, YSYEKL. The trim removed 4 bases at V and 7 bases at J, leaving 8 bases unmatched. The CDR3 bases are TGCGCCAGCAGCCGGATTCAGGGGGCGGGTGGCTACACCTTC. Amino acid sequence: CASSRIQGAGGYTF.

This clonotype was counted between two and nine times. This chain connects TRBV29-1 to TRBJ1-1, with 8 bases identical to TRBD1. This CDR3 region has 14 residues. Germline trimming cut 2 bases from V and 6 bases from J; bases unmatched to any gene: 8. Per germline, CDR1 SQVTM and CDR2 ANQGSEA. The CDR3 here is CSVELMKQGAEAFF. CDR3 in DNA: TGCAGCGTTGAACTAATGAAACAGGGGGCTGAAGCTTTCTTT.

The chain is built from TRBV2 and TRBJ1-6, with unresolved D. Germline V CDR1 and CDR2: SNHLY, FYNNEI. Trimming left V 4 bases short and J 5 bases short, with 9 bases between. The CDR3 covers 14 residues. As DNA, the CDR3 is TGTGCCAGCAGTGTCGGAGCTAATAATTCACCCCTCCACTTT. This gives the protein CASSVGANNSPLHF.

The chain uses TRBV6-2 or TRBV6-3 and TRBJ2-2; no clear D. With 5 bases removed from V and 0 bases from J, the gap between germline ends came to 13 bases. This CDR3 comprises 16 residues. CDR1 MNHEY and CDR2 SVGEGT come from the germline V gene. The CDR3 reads CASSRRTESNTGELFF. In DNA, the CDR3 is TGTGCCAGCAGTCGGCGAACAGAGTCGAACACCGGGGAGCTGTTTTTT.

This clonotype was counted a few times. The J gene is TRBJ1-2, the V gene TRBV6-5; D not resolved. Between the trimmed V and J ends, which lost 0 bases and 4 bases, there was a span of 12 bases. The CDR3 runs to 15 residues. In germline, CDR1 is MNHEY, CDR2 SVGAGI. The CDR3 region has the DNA TGTGCCAGCAGTTACTCTCGGGCAGTCCCCTATGGCTACACCTTC. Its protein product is CASSYSRAVPYGYTF.

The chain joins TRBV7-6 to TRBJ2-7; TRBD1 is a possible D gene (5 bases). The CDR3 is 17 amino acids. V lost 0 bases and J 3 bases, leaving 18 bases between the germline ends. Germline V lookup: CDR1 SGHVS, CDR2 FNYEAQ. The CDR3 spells CASSLALLGRLHYEQYF. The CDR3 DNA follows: TGTGCCAGCAGCTTAGCGCTTCTGGGGCGGCTTCACTACGAGCAGTACTTC.

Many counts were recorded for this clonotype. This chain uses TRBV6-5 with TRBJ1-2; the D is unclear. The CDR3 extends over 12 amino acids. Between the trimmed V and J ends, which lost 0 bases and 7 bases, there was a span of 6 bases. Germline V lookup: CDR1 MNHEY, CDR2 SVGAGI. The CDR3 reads CASSYSEGGYTF. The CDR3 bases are TGTGCCAGCAGTTACTCGGAGGGTGGCTACACCTTC.

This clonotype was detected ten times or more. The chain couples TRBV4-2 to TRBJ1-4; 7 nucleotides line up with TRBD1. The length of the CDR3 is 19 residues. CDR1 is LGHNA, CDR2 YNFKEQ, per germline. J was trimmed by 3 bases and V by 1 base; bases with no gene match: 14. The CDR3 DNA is TGTGCCAGCAGCCAAGCAGGACAGGCCTTACGGGGTGCTAATGAAAAACTGTTTTTT. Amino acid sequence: CASSQAGQALRGANEKLFF.

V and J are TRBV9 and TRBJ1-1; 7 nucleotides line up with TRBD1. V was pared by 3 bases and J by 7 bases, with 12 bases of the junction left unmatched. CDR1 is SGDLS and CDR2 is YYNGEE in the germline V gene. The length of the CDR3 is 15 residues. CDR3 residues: CASSARPGTADEAFF. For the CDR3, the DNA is TGTGCCAGCAGCGCGCGACCTGGGACAGCCGATGAAGCTTTCTTT.

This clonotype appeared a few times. The CDR3: CASMAGDTDTQYF. CDR3 nucleotide sequence: TGTGCCAGCATGGCGGGAGACACAGATACGCAGTATTTT. This sequence joins TRBV6-6 and TRBJ2-3; 7 bases are a match to TRBD2. The CDR3 has 13 residues. V lost 7 bases, J lost 2 bases, and 3 bases stayed unmatched. The germline gives CDR1 MNHNY, CDR2 SVGAGI (reference sequence).

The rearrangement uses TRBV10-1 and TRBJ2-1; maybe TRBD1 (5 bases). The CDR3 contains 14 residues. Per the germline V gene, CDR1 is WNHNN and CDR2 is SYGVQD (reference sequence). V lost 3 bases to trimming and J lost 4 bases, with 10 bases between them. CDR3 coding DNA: TGCGCCAGCAGTGACCACAGGCGATACAATGAGCAGTTCTTC. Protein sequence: CASSDHRRYNEQFF.

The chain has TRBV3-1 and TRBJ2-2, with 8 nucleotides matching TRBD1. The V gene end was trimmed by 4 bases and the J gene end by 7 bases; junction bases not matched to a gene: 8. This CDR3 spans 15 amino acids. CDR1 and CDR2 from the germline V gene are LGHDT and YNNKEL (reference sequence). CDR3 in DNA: TGTGCCAGCAGCCCAGGACAGGGAGGAGTCGGGGAGCTGTTTTTT. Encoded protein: CASSPGQGGVGELFF.

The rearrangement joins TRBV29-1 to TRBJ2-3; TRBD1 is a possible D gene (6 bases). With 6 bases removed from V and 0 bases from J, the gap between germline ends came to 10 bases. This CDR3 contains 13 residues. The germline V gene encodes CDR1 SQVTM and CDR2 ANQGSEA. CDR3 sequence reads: CSVGHPSTDTQYF. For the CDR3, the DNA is TGCAGCGTGGGACACCCAAGCACAGATACGCAGTATTTT.

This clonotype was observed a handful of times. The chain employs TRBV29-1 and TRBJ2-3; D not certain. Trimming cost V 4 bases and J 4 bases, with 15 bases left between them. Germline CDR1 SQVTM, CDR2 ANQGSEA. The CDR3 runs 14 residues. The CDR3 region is CSVVSVTGPDTQYF. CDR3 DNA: TGCAGCGTTGTTTCGGTTACCGGACCAGATACGCAGTATTTT.

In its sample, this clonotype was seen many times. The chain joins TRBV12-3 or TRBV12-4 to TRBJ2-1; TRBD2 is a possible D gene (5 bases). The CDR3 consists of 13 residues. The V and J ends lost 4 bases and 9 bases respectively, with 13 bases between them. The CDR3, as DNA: TGTGCCAGCAGTTCTCCCGGACGGGGTGAGCAGTTCTTC. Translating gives CASSSPGRGEQFF.

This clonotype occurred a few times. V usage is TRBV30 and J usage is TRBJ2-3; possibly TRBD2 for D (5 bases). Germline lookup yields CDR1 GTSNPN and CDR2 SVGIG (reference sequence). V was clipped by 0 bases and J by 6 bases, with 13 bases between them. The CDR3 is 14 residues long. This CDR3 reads CAWSVLTNYDTQYF. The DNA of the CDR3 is TGTGCCTGGAGTGTTTTGACTAACTACGATACGCAGTATTTT.

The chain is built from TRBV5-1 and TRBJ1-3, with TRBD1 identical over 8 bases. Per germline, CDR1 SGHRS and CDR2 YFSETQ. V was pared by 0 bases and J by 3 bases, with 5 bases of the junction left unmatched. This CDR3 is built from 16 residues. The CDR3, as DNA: TGCGCCAGCAGCTTGGTTGGACAGGGATATGGAAACACCATATATTTT. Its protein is CASSLVGQGYGNTIYF.

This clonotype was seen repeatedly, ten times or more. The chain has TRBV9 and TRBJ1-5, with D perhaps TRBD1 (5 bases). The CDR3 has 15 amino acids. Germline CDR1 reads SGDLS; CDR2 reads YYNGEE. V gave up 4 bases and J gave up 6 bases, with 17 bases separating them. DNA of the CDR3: TGTGCCAGCAGCCCAGGGATAGAGGCGAGTCAGCCCCAGCATTTT. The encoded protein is CASSPGIEASQPQHF.

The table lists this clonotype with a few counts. The CDR3 protein is CASSRAEDNYGYTF. DNA for the CDR3: TGTGCCAGCAGTCGGGCAGAAGATAACTATGGCTACACCTTC. The V and J genes are TRBV28 and TRBJ1-2; D is uncertain. Germline CDR1 and CDR2: MDHEN and SYDVKM. CDR3 length: 14 amino acids. The V and J ends lost 5 bases and 1 base respectively, with 11 bases between them.

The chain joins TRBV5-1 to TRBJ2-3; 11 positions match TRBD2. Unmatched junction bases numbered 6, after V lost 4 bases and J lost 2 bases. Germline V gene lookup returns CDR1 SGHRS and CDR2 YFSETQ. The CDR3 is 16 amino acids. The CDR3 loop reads CASSIGTSGSTDTQYF. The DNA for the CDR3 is TGCGCCAGCAGCATTGGGACTAGCGGTTCCACAGATACGCAGTATTTT.

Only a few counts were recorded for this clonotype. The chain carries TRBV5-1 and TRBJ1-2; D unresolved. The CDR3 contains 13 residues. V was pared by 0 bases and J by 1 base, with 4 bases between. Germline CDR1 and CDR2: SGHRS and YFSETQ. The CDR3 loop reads CASSLDYNYGYTF. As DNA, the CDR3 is TGCGCCAGCAGCTTGGACTATAACTATGGCTACACCTTC. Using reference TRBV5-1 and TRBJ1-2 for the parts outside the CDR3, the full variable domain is KAGVTQTPRYLIKTRGQQVTLSCSPISGHRSVSWYQQTPGQGLQFLFEYFSETQRNKGNFPGRFSGRQFSNSRSEMNVSTLELGDSALYLCASSLDYNYGYTFGSGTRLTVV.

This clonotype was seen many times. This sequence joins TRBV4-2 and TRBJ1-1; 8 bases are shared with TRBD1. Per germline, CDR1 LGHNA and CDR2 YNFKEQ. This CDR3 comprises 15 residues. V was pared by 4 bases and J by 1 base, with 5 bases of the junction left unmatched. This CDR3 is CASSPGGTGNTEAFF. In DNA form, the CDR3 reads TGTGCCAGCAGCCCAGGAGGGACAGGGAACACTGAAGCTTTCTTT.

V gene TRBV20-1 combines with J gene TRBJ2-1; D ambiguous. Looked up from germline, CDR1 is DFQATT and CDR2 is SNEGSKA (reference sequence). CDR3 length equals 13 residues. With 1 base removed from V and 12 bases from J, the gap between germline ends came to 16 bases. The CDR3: CSARGAAAGVQFF. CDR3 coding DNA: TGCAGTGCTAGAGGAGCTGCCGCAGGTGTGCAGTTCTTC.

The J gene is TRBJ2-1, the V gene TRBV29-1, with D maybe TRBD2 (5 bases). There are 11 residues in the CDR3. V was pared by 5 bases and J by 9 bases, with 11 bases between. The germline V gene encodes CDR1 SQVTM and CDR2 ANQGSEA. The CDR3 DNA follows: TGCAGCGTTCGAGGGTGGGGTGAGCAGTTCTTC. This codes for CSVRGWGEQFF.

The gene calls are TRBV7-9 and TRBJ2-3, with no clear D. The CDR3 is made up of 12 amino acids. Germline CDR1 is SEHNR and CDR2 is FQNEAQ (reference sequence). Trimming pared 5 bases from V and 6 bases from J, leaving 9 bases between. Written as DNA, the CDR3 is TGTGCCAGCAGCCCCGGTTGGGATACGCAGTATTTT. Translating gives CASSPGWDTQYF.

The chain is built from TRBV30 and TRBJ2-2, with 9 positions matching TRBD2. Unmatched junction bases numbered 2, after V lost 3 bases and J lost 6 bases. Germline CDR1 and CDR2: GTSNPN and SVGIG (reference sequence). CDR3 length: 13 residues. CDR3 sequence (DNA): TGTGCCTGGAGGGGACTAGCTGCCGGGGAGCTGTTTTTT. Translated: CAWRGLAAGELFF. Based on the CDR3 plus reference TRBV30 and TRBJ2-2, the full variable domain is SQTIHQWPATLVQPVGSPLSLECTVEGTSNPNLYWYRQAAGRGLQLLFYSVGIGQISSEVPQNLSASRPQDRQFILSSKKLLLSDSGFYLCAWRGLAAGELFFGEGSRLTVL.

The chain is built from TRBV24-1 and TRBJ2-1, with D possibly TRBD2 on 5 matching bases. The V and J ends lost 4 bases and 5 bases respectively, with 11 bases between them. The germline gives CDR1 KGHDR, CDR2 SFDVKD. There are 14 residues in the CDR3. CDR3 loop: CATSEPRENNEQFF. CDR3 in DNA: TGTGCCACCAGTGAGCCCCGGGAAAACAATGAGCAGTTCTTC.

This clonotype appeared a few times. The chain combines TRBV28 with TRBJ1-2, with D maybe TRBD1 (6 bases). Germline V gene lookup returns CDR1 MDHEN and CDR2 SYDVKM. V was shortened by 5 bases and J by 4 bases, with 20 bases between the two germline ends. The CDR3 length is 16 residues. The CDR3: CASSPRNLGGGYGYTF. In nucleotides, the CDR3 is TGTGCCAGCAGTCCACGGAATCTCGGAGGGGGCTATGGCTACACCTTC.

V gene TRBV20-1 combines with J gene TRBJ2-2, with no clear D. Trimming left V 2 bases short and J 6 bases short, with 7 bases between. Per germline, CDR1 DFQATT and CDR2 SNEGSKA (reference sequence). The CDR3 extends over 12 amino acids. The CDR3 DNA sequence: TGCAGTGCTAGAAGTAAACCCGGGGAGCTGTTTTTT. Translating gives CSARSKPGELFF.

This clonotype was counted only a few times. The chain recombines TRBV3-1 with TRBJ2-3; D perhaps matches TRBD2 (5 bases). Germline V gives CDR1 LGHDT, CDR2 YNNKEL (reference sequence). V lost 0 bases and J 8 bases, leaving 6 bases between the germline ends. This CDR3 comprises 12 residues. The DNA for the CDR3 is TGTGCCAGCAGCCAAGATGAGGGTACGCAGTATTTT. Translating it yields CASSQDEGTQYF.

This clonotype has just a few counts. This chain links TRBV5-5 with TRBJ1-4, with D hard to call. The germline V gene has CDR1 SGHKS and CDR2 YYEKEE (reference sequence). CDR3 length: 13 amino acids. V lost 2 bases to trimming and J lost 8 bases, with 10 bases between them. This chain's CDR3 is CASSFSGLEKLFF. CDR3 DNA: TGTGCCAGCAGCTTCTCAGGACTCGAAAAACTGTTTTTT.